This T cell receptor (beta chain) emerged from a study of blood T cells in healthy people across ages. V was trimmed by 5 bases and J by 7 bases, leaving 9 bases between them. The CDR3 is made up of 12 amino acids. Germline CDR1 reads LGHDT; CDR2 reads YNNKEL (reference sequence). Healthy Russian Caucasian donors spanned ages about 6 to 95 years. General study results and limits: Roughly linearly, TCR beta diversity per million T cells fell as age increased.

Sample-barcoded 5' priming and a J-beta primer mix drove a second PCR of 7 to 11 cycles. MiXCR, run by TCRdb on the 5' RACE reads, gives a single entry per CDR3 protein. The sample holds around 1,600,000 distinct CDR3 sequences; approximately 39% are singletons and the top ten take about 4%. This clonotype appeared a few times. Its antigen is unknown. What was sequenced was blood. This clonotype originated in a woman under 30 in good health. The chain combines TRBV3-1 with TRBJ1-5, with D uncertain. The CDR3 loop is CASSVTGQPQHF. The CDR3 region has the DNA TGTGCCAGCAGCGTCACGGGCCAGCCCCAGCATTTT.